This T cell receptor beta chain was documented in a study of T cells in tuberculosis. Germline values: CDR1 SQVTM, CDR2 ANQGSEA. Between the trimmed V and J ends, which lost 2 bases and 0 bases, there was a span of 14 bases. The CDR3 extends over 15 amino acids. Noted time point: new active TB diagnosis, blood taken before or within 7 days of starting treatment. The repertoire was sequenced with immunoSEQ multiplex PCR; TCRdb's copy has only in-frame clones and lacks some. The repertoire holds more than 30,000 clones, with about 82% as singletons. This receptor was identified in an adult with tuberculosis. The sample in question was PBMCs, obtained at tuberculosis diagnosis. V usage is TRBV29-1 and J usage is TRBJ2-7, with D perhaps matching TRBD2 (6 bases). The chain's CDR3 is CSVELGGGASYEQYF. CDR3 sequence (DNA): TGCAGCGTTGAACTGGGAGGTGGGGCCTCCTACGAGCAGTACTTC.